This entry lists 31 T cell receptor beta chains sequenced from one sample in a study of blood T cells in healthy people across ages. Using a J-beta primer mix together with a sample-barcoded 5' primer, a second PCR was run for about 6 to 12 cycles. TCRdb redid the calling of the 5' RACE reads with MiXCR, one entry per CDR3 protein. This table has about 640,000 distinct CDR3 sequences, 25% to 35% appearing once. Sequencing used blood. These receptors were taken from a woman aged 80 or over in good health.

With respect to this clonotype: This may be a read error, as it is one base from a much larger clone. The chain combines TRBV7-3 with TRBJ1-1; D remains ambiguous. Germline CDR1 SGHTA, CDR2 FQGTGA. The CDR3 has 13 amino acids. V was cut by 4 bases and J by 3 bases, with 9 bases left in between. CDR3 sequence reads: CASSSQRYTEAFF. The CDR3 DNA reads TGTGCCAGCAGCTCGCAGAGGTACACTGAAGCTTTCTTT.

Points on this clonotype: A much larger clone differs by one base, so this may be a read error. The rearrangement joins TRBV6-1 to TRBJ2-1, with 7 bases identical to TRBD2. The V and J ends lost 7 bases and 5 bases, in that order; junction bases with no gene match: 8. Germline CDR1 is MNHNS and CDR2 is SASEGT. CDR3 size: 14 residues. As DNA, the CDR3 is TGTGCCAGCACTATCCTAGCGGACCACAATGAGCAGTTCTTC. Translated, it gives CASTILADHNEQFF.

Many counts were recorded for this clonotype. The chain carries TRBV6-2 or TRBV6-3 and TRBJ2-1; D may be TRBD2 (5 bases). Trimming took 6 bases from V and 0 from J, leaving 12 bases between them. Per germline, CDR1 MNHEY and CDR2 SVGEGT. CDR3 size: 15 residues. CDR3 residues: CASSAPAGSYNEQFF. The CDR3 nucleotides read TGTGCCAGCAGCGCCCCTGCGGGCTCCTACAATGAGCAGTTCTTC.

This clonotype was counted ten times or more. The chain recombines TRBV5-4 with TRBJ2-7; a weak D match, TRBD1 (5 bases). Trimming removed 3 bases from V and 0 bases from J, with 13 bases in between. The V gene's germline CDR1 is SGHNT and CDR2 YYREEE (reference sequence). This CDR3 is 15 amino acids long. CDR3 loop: CASSSPGLISYEQYF. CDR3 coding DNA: TGTGCCAGCAGCTCCCCAGGGCTGATCTCCTACGAGCAGTACTTC.

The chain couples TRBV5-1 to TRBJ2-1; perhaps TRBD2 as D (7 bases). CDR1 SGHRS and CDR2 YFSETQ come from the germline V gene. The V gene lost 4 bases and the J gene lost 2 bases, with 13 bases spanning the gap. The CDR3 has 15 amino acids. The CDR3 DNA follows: TGCGCCAGCAGCCCCGGGGGGCTAGCCTACAATGAGCAGTTCTTC. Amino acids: CASSPGGLAYNEQFF.

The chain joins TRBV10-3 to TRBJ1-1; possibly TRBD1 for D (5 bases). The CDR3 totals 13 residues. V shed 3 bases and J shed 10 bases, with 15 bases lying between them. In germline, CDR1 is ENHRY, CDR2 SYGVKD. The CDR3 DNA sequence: TGTGCCATCAGTGACGGGGGGGGTGGAGGAGCTTTCTTT. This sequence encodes CAISDGGGGGAFF.

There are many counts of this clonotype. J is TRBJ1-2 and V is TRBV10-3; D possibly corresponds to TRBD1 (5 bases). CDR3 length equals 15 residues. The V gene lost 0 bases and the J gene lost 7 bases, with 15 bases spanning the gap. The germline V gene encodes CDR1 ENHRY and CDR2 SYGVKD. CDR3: CAISESTGTWGGYTF. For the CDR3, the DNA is TGTGCCATCAGTGAGTCGACCGGGACCTGGGGTGGCTACACCTTC.

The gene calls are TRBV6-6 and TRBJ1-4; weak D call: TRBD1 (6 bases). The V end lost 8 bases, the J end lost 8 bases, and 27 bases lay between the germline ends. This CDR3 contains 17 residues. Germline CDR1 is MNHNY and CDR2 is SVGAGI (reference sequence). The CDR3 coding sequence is TGTGCCAGCGTCTTGGTGGGGGGCGCCGTCAGTAGGGAAAAACTGTTTTTT. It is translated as CASVLVGGAVSREKLFF.

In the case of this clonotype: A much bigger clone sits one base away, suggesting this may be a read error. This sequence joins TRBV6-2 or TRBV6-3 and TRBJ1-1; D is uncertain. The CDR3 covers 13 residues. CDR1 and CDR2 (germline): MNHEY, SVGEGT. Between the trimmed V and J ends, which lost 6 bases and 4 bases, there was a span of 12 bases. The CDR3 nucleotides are TGTGCCAGCAGGCGGAGGGAGGGCACTGAAGCTTTCTTT. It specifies CASRRREGTEAFF.

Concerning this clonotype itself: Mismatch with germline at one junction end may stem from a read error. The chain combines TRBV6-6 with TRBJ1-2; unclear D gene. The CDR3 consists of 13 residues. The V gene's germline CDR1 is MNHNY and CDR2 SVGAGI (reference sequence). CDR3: CASSPSLDYGHTF. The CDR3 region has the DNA TGTGCCAGCAGCCCAAGTTTAGACTATGGCCACACCTTC.

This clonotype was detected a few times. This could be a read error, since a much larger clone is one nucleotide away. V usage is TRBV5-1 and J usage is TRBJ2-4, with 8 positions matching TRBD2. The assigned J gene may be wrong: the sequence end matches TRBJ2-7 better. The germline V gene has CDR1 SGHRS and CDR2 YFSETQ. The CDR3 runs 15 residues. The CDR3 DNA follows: TGCGCCAGCAGGCCCGGGGGGGCCGACTCCCACGAGCAGTACTTC. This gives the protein CASRPGGADSHEQYF.

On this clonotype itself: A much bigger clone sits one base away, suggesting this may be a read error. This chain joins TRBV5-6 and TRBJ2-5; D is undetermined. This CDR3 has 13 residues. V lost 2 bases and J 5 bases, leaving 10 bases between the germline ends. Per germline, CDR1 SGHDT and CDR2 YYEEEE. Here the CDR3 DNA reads TGTGCCAGCAGCTTCGGTAATATGGAGACCCAGTACTTC. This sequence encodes CASSFGNMETQYF.

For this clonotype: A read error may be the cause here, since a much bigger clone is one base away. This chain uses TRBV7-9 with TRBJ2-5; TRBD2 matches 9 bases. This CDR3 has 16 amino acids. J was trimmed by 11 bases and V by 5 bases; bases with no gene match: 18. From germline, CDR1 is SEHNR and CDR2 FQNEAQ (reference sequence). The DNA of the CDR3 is TGTGCCAGCAGCCCAATTGGCGGGGGGGCCGGGAATGAGCAGTACTTC. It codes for CASSPIGGGAGNEQYF.

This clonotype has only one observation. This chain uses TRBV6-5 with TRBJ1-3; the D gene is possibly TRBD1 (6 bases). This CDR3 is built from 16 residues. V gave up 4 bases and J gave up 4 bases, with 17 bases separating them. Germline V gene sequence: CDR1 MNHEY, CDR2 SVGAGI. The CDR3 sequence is CASSFAPTTGGNTIYF. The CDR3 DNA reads TGTGCCAGCAGTTTTGCACCGACGACAGGAGGAAACACCATATATTTT.

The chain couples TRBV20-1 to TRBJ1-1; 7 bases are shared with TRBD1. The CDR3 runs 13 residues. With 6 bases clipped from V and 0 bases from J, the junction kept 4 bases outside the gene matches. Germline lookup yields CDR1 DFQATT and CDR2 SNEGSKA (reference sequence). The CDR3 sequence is CSAAGQVNTEAFF. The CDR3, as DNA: TGCAGTGCCGCTGGACAGGTGAACACTGAAGCTTTCTTT.

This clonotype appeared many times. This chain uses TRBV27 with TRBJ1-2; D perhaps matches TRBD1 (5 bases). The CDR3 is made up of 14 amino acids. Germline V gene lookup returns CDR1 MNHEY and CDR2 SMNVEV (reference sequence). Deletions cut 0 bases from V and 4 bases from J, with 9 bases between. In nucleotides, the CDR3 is TGTGCCAGCAGTTTATCGCAGGGCTCCTATGGCTACACCTTC. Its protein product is CASSLSQGSYGYTF.

The CDR3 sequence is CASSQDGLSTDTQYF. CDR3 in DNA: TGCGCCAGCAGCCAAGATGGACTAAGCACAGATACGCAGTATTTT. The chain combines TRBV4-3 with TRBJ2-3, with D possibly TRBD2 on 6 matching bases. Trimming shortened V by 0 bases and J by 0 bases, and 7 bases separated the two germline ends. The CDR3 has 15 amino acids. CDR1 is LGHNA and CDR2 is YSLEER in the germline V gene.

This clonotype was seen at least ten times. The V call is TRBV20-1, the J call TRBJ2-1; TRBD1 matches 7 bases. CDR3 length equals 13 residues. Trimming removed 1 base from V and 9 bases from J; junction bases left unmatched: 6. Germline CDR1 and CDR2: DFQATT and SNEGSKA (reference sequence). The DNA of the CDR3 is TGCAGTGCTAGAGGCCGAACAGGGGTTGAGCAGTTCTTC. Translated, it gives CSARGRTGVEQFF.

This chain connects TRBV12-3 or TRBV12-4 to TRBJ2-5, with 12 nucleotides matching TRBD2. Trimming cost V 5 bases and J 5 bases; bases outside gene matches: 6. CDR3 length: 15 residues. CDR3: CASSPGLAGSETQYF. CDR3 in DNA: TGTGCCAGCAGTCCGGGACTAGCGGGCTCGGAGACCCAGTACTTC.

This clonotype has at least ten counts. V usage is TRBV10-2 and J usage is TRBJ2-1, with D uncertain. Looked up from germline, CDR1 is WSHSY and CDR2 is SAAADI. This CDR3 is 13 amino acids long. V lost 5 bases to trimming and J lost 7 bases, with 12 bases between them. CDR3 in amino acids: CASSQKVKNEQFF. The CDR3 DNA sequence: TGCGCCAGCAGTCAAAAGGTTAAGAATGAGCAGTTCTTC.

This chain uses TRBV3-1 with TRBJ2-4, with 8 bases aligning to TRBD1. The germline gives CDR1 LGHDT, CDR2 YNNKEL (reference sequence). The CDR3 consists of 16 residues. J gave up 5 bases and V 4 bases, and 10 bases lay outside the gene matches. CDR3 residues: CASSPPFETGENIQYF. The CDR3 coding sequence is TGTGCCAGCAGCCCCCCATTTGAGACAGGGGAAAACATTCAGTACTTC.

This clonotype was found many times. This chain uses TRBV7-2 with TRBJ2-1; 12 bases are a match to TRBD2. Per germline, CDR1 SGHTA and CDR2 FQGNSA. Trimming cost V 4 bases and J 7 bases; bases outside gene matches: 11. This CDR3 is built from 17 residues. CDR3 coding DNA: TGTGCCAGCAGCTCTACTAGCGGGGGGACTACCGTGAATGAGCAGTTCTTC. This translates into CASSSTSGGTTVNEQFF.

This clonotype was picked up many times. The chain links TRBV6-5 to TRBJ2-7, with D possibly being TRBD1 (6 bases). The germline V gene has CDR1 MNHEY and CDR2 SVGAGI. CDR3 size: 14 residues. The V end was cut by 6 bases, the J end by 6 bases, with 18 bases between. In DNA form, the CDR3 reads TGTGCCAGCAGGGATAACCTACAGGGAACCGAGCAGTACTTC. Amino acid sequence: CASRDNLQGTEQYF.

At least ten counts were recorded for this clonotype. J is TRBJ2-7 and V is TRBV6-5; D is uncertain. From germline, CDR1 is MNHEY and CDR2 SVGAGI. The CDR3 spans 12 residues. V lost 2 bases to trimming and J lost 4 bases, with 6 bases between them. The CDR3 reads CASSYGPYEQYF. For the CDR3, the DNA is TGTGCCAGCAGTTACGGGCCTTACGAGCAGTACTTC.

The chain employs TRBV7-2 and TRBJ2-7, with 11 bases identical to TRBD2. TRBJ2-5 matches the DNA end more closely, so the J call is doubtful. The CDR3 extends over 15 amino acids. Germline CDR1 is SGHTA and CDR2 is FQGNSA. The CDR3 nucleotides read TGTGCCAGCAGTTATCCCGGACTAGCGGGAGAGACCCAGTACTTC. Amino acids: CASSYPGLAGETQYF.

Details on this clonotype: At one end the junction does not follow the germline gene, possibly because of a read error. CDR3 loop: CASSYRTSGVSTDMQYF. CDR3 sequence (DNA): TGTGCCAGCAGTTACCGGACTAGCGGGGTGAGCACAGATATGCAGTATTTT. V gene TRBV12-3 or TRBV12-4 combines with J gene TRBJ2-3, with 12 positions matching TRBD2. The CDR3 runs to 17 residues.

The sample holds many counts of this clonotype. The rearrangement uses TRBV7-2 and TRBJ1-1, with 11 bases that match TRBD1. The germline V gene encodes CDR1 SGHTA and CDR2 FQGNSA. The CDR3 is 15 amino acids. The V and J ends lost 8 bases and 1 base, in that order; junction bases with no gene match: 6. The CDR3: CASRTGGAWNTEAFF. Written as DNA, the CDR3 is TGTGCCAGCCGGACAGGGGGCGCGTGGAACACTGAAGCTTTCTTT.

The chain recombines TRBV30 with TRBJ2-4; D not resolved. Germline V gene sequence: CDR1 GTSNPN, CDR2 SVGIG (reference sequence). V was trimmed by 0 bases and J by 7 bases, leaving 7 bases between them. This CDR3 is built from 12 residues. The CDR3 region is CAWSVLGNIQYF. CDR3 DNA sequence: TGTGCCTGGAGTGTACTCGGGAACATTCAGTACTTC.

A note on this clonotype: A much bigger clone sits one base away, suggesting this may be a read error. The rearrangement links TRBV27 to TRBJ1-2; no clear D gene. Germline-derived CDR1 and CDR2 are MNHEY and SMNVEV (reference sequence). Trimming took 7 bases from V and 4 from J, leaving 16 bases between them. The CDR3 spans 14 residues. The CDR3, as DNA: TGTGCCAGCACCACGGAGGAGCGGGGCTATGGCTACACCTTC. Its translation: CASTTEERGYGYTF.

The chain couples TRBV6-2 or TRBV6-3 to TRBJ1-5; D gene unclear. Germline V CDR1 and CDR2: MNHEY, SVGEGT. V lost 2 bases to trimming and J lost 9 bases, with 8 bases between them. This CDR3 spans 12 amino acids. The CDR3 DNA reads TGTGCCAGCAGTTACAAGGGAGGGCCCCAGCATTTT. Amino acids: CASSYKGGPQHF.

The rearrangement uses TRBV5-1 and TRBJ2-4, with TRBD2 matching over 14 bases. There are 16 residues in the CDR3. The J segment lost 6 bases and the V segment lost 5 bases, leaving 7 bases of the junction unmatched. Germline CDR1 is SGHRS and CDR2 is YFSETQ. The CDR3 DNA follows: TGCGCCAGCAGTTCTGGACTAGCGGGGGGACGAAACATTCAGTACTTC. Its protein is CASSSGLAGGRNIQYF.